A single sample is the source of the 16 T cell receptor beta chains below, sequenced in a study of cytomegalovirus exposure and HLA in healthy donors. It was with 60 Vbeta and 13 Jbeta primers that the PCR ran. Some clones are missing from TCRdb's copy, which holds only in-frame ones; the method was immunoSEQ multiplex PCR. Here the sample spans about 180,000 clones, around three quarters being singletons. The sequenced sample was PBMCs. These receptors were taken from a woman aged 30 to 39 in good health and CMV-seropositive.

This clone was detected only once. The chain links TRBV10-1 to TRBJ1-3; no firm D call. Trimming removed 7 bases at V and 2 bases at J, with 18 bases between. CDR1 WNHNN and CDR2 SYGVQD come from the germline V gene (reference sequence). This CDR3 has 16 residues. The chain's CDR3 is CASIGLNCPTGNTIYF. As DNA, the CDR3 is TGCGCCAGCATCGGACTAAACTGCCCCACTGGAAACACCATATATTTT.

In its sample, this clone was seen a few times. This rearrangement joins TRBV9 to TRBJ2-2; 8 positions agree with TRBD2. Per the germline V gene, CDR1 is SGDLS and CDR2 is YYNGEE. There are 14 residues in the CDR3. V gave up 4 bases and J gave up 4 bases; unmatched junction bases: 3. CDR3 residues: CASSSGGRTGELFF. CDR3 DNA sequence: TGTGCCAGCAGCTCGGGGGGGCGCACCGGGGAGCTGTTTTTT.

V gene TRBV29-1 combines with J gene TRBJ1-4; D might be TRBD1 (6 bases). Deletions cut 5 bases from V and 8 bases from J, with 9 bases between. CDR3 size: 11 residues. The germline gives CDR1 SQVTM, CDR2 ANQGSEA. The CDR3 is CSVNQGEKLFF. The DNA of the CDR3 is TGCAGCGTTAACCAGGGGGAAAAACTGTTTTTT.

The chain is built from TRBV6-5 and TRBJ1-4; perhaps TRBD1 as D (6 bases). The CDR3 totals 14 residues. Germline values: CDR1 MNHEY, CDR2 SVGAGI. With 7 bases removed from V and 7 bases from J, the gap between germline ends came to 16 bases. The CDR3: CASIPYRVGEKLFF. The CDR3 region has the DNA TGTGCCAGCATTCCGTACAGGGTAGGTGAAAAACTGTTTTTT.

The gene calls are TRBV5-6 and TRBJ1-5; D might be TRBD1 (6 bases). Germline lookup yields CDR1 SGHDT and CDR2 YYEEEE. Trimming took off 2 bases at V and 6 bases at J, with 9 bases between the two ends. The CDR3 covers 13 residues. The CDR3 reads CASSFQGIQPQHF. CDR3 bases: TGTGCCAGCAGCTTCCAGGGGATTCAGCCCCAGCATTTT.

The chain combines TRBV29-1 with TRBJ2-7; tentative D call: TRBD1 (7 bases). Per germline, CDR1 SQVTM and CDR2 ANQGSEA. The CDR3 has 15 amino acids. V lost 5 bases and J lost 0, with 17 bases in between. The CDR3, as DNA: TGCAGCGTTTTGGGGCGGCAGGGGGGCTCCTACGAGCAGTACTTC. Translated: CSVLGRQGGSYEQYF.

V is TRBV2 and J is TRBJ2-7; 8 bases are shared with TRBD1. Germline CDR1 SNHLY, CDR2 FYNNEI. J was trimmed by 7 bases and V by 11 bases; bases with no gene match: 13. This CDR3 contains 13 residues. As DNA, the CDR3 is TGTGCCGGCGCCGGGACAGGCCAAAGGGAGCAGTACTTC. Translation gives CAGAGTGQREQYF.

This chain uses TRBV7-2 with TRBJ2-1; 8 nucleotides match TRBD2. This CDR3 spans 16 amino acids. The germline gives CDR1 SGHTA, CDR2 FQGNSA. V lost 0 bases, J lost 15 bases, and 16 bases stayed unmatched. CDR3 region: CASSLAFGGLGEGRFF. The CDR3 nucleotides read TGTGCCAGCAGCTTAGCGTTCGGGGGACTAGGGGAGGGGAGGTTCTTC.

The genes are TRBV7-2 and TRBJ2-1; D is perhaps TRBD1 (6 bases). CDR3 length: 13 amino acids. CDR1 and CDR2 (germline): SGHTA, FQGNSA. V lost 2 bases and J 7 bases, leaving 9 bases between the germline ends. The CDR3 DNA sequence: TGTGCCAGCAGCTTAATCCAGGGGAATGAGCAGTTCTTC. Protein: CASSLIQGNEQFF.

This chain joins TRBV28 and TRBJ2-7; no clear D. CDR3 size: 12 residues. V lost 3 bases to trimming and J lost 7 bases, with 10 bases between them. CDR1 and CDR2 (germline): MDHEN, SYDVKM. This CDR3 reads CASSLFYREQYF. The CDR3 DNA reads as TGTGCCAGCAGTTTGTTTTACCGGGAGCAGTACTTC.

The chain has TRBV6-6 and TRBJ2-1; D possibly corresponds to TRBD1 (5 bases). The CDR3 extends over 12 amino acids. Germline values: CDR1 MNHNY, CDR2 SVGAGI (reference sequence). V was shortened by 2 bases and J by 7 bases, with 6 bases between the two germline ends. The CDR3 coding sequence is TGTGCCAGCAGTTACCCAGGGAATGAGCAGTTCTTC. It is translated as CASSYPGNEQFF.

J is TRBJ2-5 and V is TRBV11-2; tentative D call: TRBD2 (6 bases). The CDR3 loop spans 15 amino acids. In germline, CDR1 is SGHAT, CDR2 FQNNGV. V lost 7 bases, J lost 2 bases, and 17 bases lay in between. The CDR3 sequence: CASTPPTGLQETQYF. The CDR3 region has the DNA TGTGCCAGCACCCCTCCGACGGGACTTCAAGAGACCCAGTACTTC. Together with reference TRBV11-2 and TRBJ2-5, the CDR3 gives the full variable domain: EAGVAQSPRYKIIEKRQSVAFWCNPISGHATLYWYQQILGQGPKLLIQFQNNGVVDDSQLPKDRFSAERLKGVDSTLKIQPAKLEDSAVYLCASTPPTGLQETQYFGPGTRLLVL.

This chain connects TRBV11-2 to TRBJ2-3; 10 bases are shared with TRBD2. Losses at the gene ends were 4 bases for V and 0 bases for J; bases not matched to a gene: 13. Germline lookup yields CDR1 SGHAT and CDR2 FQNNGV. The length of the CDR3 is 19 residues. This CDR3 reads CASSSPSGGNSASTDTQYF. The CDR3 nucleotides read TGTGCCAGCAGCTCCCCTAGCGGGGGTAACAGTGCTAGCACAGATACGCAGTATTTT.

V is TRBV28 and J is TRBJ2-2; 7 nucleotides align to TRBD1. CDR1 is MDHEN and CDR2 is SYDVKM in the germline V gene. J gave up 5 bases and V 7 bases, and 7 bases lay outside the gene matches. The CDR3 loop spans 14 amino acids. The CDR3 region has the DNA TGTGCCAGCACCCCGGACAGGTGGACCGGGGAGCTGTTTTTT. Translation gives CASTPDRWTGELFF.

The J gene is TRBJ1-6, the V gene TRBV7-8; no clear D. Trimming cost V 1 base and J 10 bases, with 8 bases left between them. This CDR3 region has 13 residues. From germline, CDR1 is SGHVS and CDR2 FQNEAQ. The chain's CDR3 is CASSLDQRSPLHF. The CDR3 region has the DNA TGTGCCAGCAGCTTAGATCAGAGGTCACCCCTCCACTTT.

The chain has TRBV30 and TRBJ1-3, with D possibly matching TRBD1 (6 bases). V lost 8 bases and J 4 bases, leaving 18 bases between the germline ends. Germline-derived CDR1 and CDR2 are GTSNPN and SVGIG (reference sequence). The CDR3 consists of 14 residues. The CDR3 is CAGATGMGGNTIYF. Here the CDR3 DNA reads TGTGCCGGCGCCACAGGGATGGGGGGAAACACCATATATTTT.